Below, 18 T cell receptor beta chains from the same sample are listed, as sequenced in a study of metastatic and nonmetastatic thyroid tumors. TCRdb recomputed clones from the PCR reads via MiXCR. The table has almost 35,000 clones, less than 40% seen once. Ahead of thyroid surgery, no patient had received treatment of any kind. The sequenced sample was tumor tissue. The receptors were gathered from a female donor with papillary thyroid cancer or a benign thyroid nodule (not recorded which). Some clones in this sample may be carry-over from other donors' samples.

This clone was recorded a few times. Here the CDR3 reads CASSSGGRGETQYF. The CDR3 DNA sequence: TGTGCCAGCAGCTCGGGGGGTCGAGGGGAGACCCAGTACTTC. The chain has TRBV7-3 and TRBJ2-5; 7 nucleotides line up with TRBD2. CDR3 length: 14 amino acids. CDR1 and CDR2 from the germline V gene are SGHTA and FQGTGA. The ends lost 4 bases at V and 5 bases at J; junction bases unmatched: 7.

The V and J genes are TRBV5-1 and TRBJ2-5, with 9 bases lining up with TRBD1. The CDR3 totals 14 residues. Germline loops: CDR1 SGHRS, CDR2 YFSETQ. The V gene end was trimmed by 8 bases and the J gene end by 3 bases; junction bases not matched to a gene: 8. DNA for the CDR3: TGCGCCAGGAGCAAAGGGACAGGGAAAGAGACCCAGTACTTC. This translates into CARSKGTGKETQYF.

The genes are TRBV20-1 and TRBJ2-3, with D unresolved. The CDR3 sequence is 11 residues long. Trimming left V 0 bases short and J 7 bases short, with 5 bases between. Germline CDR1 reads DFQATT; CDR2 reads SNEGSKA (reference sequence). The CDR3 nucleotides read TGCAGTGCTAGAGACTCGTATACGCAGTATTTT. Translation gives CSARDSYTQYF.

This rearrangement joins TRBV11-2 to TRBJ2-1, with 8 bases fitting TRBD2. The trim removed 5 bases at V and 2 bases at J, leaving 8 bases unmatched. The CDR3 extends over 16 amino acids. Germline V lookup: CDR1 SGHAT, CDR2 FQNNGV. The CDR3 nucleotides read TGTGCCAGCAGCCCCGAAGCGGGAGATCCCTACAATGAGCAGTTCTTC. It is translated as CASSPEAGDPYNEQFF.

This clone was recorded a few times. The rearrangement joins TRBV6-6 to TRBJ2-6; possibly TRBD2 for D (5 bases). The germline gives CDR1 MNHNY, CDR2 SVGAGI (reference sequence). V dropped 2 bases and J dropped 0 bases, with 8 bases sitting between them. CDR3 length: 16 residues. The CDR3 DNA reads TGTGCCAGCAGTTACGGACTGTTCTCTGGGGCCAACGTCCTGACTTTC. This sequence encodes CASSYGLFSGANVLTF.

CDR3 sequence (DNA): TGTGCCAGCAGCCAAGTTCTCGGCGGATCCTACGAGCAGTACTTC. Amino acid sequence: CASSQVLGGSYEQYF. V usage is TRBV4-2 and J usage is TRBJ2-7; no definite D call. Trimming stripped 1 base from V and 1 base from J, with 11 bases between. The CDR3 is 15 residues long. Germline V CDR1 and CDR2: LGHNA, YNFKEQ.

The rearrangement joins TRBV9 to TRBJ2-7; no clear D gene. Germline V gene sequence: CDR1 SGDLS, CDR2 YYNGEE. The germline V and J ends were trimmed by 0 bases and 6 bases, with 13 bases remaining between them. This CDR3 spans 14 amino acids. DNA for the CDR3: TGTGCCAGCAGCGTAGTGGGTTCGTCGAGCGAGCAGTACTTC. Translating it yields CASSVVGSSSEQYF.

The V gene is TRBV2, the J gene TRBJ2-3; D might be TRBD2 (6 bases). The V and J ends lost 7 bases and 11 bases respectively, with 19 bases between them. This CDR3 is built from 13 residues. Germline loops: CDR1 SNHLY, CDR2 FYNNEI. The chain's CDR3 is CASTGSPGGGQYF. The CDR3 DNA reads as TGTGCCAGCACTGGATCCCCCGGGGGAGGGCAGTATTTT.

In nucleotides, the CDR3 is TGCGCCAGCAACGAAAAAACGGTAGGGGATACGCAGTATTTT. This translates into CASNEKTVGDTQYF. J is TRBJ2-3 and V is TRBV5-1; D uncertain. Trimming pared 6 bases from V and 6 bases from J, leaving 17 bases between. Germline CDR1 reads SGHRS; CDR2 reads YFSETQ. There are 14 residues in the CDR3.

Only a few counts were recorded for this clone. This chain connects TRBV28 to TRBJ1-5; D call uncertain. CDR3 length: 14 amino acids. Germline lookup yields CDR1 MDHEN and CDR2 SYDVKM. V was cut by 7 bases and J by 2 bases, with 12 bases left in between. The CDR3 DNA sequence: TGTGCCAGCACCCCTACATGGGGCAATCAGCCCCAGCATTTT. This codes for CASTPTWGNQPQHF. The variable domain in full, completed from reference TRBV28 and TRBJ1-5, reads DVKVTQSSRYLVKRTGEKVFLECVQDMDHENMFWYRQDPGLGLRLIYFSYDVKMKEKGDIPEGYSVSREKKERFSLILESASTNQTSMYLCASTPTWGNQPQHFGDGTRLSIL.

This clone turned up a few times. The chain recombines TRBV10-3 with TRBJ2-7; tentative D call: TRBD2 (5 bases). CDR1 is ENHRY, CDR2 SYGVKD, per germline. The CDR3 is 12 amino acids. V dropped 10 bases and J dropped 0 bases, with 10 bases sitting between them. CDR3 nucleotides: TGTGCCACGCATAGCGACTCCTACGAGCAGTACTTC. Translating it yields CATHSDSYEQYF.

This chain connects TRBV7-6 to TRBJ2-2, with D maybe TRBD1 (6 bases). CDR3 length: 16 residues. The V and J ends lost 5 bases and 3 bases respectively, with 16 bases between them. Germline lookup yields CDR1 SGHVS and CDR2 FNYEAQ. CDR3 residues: CASSPQGTLYTGELFF. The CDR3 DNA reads TGTGCCAGCAGCCCCCAAGGGACACTCTACACCGGGGAGCTGTTTTTT.

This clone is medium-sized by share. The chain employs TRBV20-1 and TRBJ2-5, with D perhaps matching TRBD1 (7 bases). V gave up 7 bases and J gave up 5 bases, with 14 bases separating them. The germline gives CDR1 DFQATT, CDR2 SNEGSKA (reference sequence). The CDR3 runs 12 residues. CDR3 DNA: TGCAGTGAAGACAGGGAGGCGGAGACCCAGTACTTC. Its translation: CSEDREAETQYF.

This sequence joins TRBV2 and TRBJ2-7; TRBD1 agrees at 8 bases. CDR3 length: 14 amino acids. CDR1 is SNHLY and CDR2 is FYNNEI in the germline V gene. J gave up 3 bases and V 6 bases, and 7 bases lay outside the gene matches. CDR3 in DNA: TGTGCCAGCAGGACCGGGACAGGACACTACGAGCAGTACTTC. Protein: CASRTGTGHYEQYF.

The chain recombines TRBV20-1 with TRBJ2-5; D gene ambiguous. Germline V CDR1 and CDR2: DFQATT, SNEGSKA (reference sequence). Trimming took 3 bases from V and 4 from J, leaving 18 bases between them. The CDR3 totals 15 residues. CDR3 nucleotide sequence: TGCAGTGCTAGTCCCCGCACGACCTGGGGAGAGACCCAGTACTTC. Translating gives CSASPRTTWGETQYF.

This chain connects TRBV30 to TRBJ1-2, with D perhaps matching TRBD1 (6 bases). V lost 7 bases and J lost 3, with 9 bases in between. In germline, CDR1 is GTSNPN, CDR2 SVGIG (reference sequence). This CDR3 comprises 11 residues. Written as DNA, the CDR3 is TGTGCCTCTGGACAGTACTATGGCTACACCTTC. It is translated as CASGQYYGYTF.

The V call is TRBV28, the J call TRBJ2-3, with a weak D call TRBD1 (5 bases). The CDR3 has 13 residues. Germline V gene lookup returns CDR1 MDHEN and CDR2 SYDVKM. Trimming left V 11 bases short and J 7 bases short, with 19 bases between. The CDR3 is CAYTQGHTHTQYF. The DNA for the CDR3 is TGTGCCTACACCCAGGGCCACACGCATACGCAGTATTTT.

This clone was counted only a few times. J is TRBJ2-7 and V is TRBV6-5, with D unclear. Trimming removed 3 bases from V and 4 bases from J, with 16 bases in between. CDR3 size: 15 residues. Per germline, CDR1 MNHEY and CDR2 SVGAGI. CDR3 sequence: CASSYDPQTVYEQYF. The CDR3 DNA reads TGTGCCAGCAGTTATGACCCTCAGACTGTATACGAGCAGTACTTC.